This is a list of T cell receptor beta chains from one sample in a study of cytomegalovirus exposure and HLA in healthy donors. Only in-frame clones appear in the TCRdb table, and some are missing; sequencing was by immunoSEQ multiplex PCR. The data contain about 170,000 clones, roughly 67% of them seen just once; the ten biggest clones take up around 5%. The material sequenced was PBMCs. The receptors derive from a woman aged 18-29 years in good health and CMV-seropositive. The CDR3 runs from the conserved cysteine through the conserved F or W. A D gene is named only where the DNA matches it firmly. Part of the rows lack a size; the others show once, few, many or a class for expanded clones.

TRBJ1-6	NA	NA	TRBV5-1	TGCGCCAGCAGCTTGGGCGACAAGGGGCATTCACCCCTCCACTTT	CASSLGDKGHSPLHF
TRBJ2-1	TRBD2	medium-sized	TRBV11-2	TGTGCCAGCATCCTAGAGGAGCGGGGGGGAGATGAGCAGTTCTTC	CASILEERGGDEQFF
TRBJ1-3	NA	NA	TRBV4-3	TGCGCCAGCAGCCCGGGGGGGACCGGAAACACCATATATTTT	CASSPGGTGNTIYF
TRBJ1-1	NA	NA	TRBV28	TGTGCCAGCAGCTATGTAGTTTACCCCCTCTTGAACACTGAAGCTTTCTTT	CASSYVVYPLLNTEAFF
TRBJ2-1	TRBD1	NA	TRBV5-4	TGTGCCAGCAGCTTGAACAGGGGGCTCAATGAGCAGTTCTTC	CASSLNRGLNEQFF
TRBJ1-5	NA	many	TRBV4-2	TGTGCCAGCAGCCAAGCGGCGGAGAACAATCAGCCCCAGCATTTT	CASSQAAENNQPQHF
TRBJ2-1	TRBD2	NA	TRBV11-2	TGTGCCAGCAGCTTTGGCGGGGGGGGTGGTGAGCAGTTCTTC	CASSFGGGGGEQFF
TRBJ1-1	TRBD1	NA	TRBV6-1	TGTGCCAGCAGTCCCCTGACAGGGGTGGACACTGAAGCTTTCTTT	CASSPLTGVDTEAFF
TRBJ1-1	NA	few	TRBV27	TGTGCCAGCAGTCCCCGAATTACCGGGACACTGAGTGGTCCGGTGAACACTGAAGCTTTCTTT	CASSPRITGTLSGPVNTEAFF
TRBJ2-2	TRBD2	NA	TRBV4-1	TGCGCCAGCAGCCCCGGGGTTGTACTAGCGGGGGTTACCGGGGAGCTGTTTTTT	CASSPGVVLAGVTGELFF
TRBJ2-5	TRBD2	NA	TRBV6-6	TGTGCCAGCAGTTCGACTAGCGGGGGCCAAGAGACCCAGTACTTC	CASSSTSGGQETQYF
TRBJ1-5	TRBD1	NA	TRBV2	TGTGCCAGCAGTGGACAGGGGCCCAATCAGCCCCAGCATTTT	CASSGQGPNQPQHF
TRBJ1-3	NA	once	TRBV19	TGTGCCAGTAGTATCTCCCGACAGGAGACTTCGTATTTT	CASSISRQETSYF
TRBJ2-3	NA	NA	TRBV29-1	TGCAGCGTTGAAGTCCCAGAAGAGGTAGATATGCAGTATTTT	CSVEVPEEVDMQYF